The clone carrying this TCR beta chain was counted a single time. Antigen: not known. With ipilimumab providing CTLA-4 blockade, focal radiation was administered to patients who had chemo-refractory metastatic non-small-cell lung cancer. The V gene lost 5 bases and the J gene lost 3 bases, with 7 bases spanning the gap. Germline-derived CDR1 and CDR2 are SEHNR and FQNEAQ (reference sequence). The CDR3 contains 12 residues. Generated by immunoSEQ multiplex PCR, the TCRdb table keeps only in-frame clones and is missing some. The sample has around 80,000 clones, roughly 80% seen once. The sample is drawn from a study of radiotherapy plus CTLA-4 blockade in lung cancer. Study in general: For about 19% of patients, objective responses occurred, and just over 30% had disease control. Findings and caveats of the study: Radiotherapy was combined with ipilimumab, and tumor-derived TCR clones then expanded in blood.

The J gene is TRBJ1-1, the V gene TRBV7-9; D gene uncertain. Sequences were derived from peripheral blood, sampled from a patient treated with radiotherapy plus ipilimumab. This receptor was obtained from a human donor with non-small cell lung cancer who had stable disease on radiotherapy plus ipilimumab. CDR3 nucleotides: TGTGCCAGCAGCCTTTGGTACACTGAAGCTTTCTTT. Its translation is CASSLWYTEAFF.